This T cell receptor beta chain stems from a study of blood T cells in healthy people across ages. CDR3 length equals 16 residues. J gave up 4 bases and V 4 bases, and 11 bases lay outside the gene matches. The study recruited healthy Caucasian donors from Russia who were aged about 6 to 90. The second PCR ran roughly 6 to 11 cycles with a sample-barcoded 5' primer and J-beta primers. MiXCR, run by TCRdb on the 5' RACE reads, gives a single entry per CDR3 protein. The sample holds roughly 1,300,000 distinct CDR3 sequences, 45% to 70% seen once. This clonotype was seen just once. The sequencing sample was made of blood. The chain links TRBV12-3 or TRBV12-4 to TRBJ1-2, with 8 nucleotides matching TRBD1. The TCR comes from a man aged 18 to 29 in good health. CDR3 sequence: CASSSQTGAFFYGYTF. The CDR3 nucleotides read TGTGCCAGCAGTTCTCAGACAGGGGCCTTTTTCTATGGCTACACCTTC.